These 25 T cell receptor beta chains came from one sample sequenced in a study of beta chain features in type 1 diabetes (dated by TCRdb to the late 2010s). The library relied on the immunoSEQ multiplex PCR assay. All of the isolated RNA was reverse transcribed with the High Capacity cDNA Reverse Transcription Kit, so expressed TCRB transcripts were sequenced. TCRdb's version of the immuneACCESS table is confined to in-frame rearrangements and falls short of the full clone set. An unresolved V gene accounts for under half of the shortfall where checked; the remainder is of unknown origin. Across this sample there are 860,000 or so clones, with 17% seen only once. Roughly 0.025% of the sample goes to the ten largest clones. The sequencing input was naive CD4+ T cells from blood. Read against the paper, the sample's cell subset or site label means: true naive CD4+ T cells. These receptors originate from a woman between 18 and 29 years old in good health.

The J gene is TRBJ2-7, the V gene TRBV9; 11 nucleotides agree with TRBD2. With V trimmed by 3 bases and J by 3 bases, 5 bases remained unmatched. The CDR3 runs 15 residues. CDR1 is SGDLS, CDR2 YYNGEE, per germline. The CDR3 reads CASSEKTSGIYEQYF. CDR3 bases: TGTGCCAGCAGCGAAAAGACTAGCGGGATCTACGAGCAGTACTTC. The full variable domain, its missing parts supplied by reference TRBV9 and TRBJ2-7, is DSGVTQTPKHLITATGQRVTLRCSPRSGDLSVYWYQQSLDQGLQFLIQYYNGEERAKGNILERFSAQQFPDLHSELNLSSLELGDSALYFCASSEKTSGIYEQYFGPGTRLTVT.

V and J are TRBV6-9 and TRBJ2-2, with 8 bases that match TRBD1. The CDR3 runs to 15 residues. J was trimmed by 6 bases and V by 7 bases; bases with no gene match: 10. Germline V lookup: CDR1 MNHGY, CDR2 SVAAGI. CDR3 sequence (DNA): TGTGCCAGCACGCCTGGACAGGGTCCGGCCGGGGAGCTGTTTTTT. Amino acids: CASTPGQGPAGELFF.

This clone appeared a few times. The chain combines TRBV29-1 with TRBJ2-1; D is unclear. The CDR3 has 12 residues. Trimming removed 4 bases at V and 6 bases at J, with 10 bases between. Germline assignment: CDR1 SQVTM and CDR2 ANQGSEA. The CDR3 DNA reads as TGCAGCGTTGCTAGGCCTTCCAATGAGCAGTTCTTC. This translates into CSVARPSNEQFF.

In its sample, this clone was seen a few times. The chain is built from TRBV5-1 and TRBJ1-5, with 12 bases fitting TRBD1. The V gene's germline CDR1 is SGHRS and CDR2 YFSETQ. The junction had 8 bases not matched to a gene; V was cut back by 4 bases and J by 6 bases. This CDR3 region has 16 residues. CDR3: CASSPGQGAFGQPQHF. Written as DNA, the CDR3 is TGCGCCAGCAGCCCGGGACAGGGGGCTTTTGGTCAGCCCCAGCATTTT.

The chain is built from TRBV10-3 and TRBJ2-7, with a weak D call TRBD2 (6 bases). The CDR3 covers 14 residues. Per the germline V gene, CDR1 is ENHRY and CDR2 is SYGVKD. V was shortened by 3 bases and J by 7 bases, with 16 bases between the two germline ends. Written as DNA, the CDR3 is TGTGCCATCAGTGATGGAGGGTGGCCGGGAGAGCAGTACTTC. It encodes CAISDGGWPGEQYF.

The CDR3 is CASSTRQSNNEQFF. DNA for the CDR3: TGCGCCAGCAGCACGAGACAATCCAACAATGAGCAGTTCTTC. The chain links TRBV5-1 to TRBJ2-1; no clear D gene. V gave up 4 bases and J gave up 5 bases, with 13 bases separating them. The CDR3 totals 14 residues. Germline lookup yields CDR1 SGHRS and CDR2 YFSETQ.

CDR3 sequence: CASSAGGAGANVLTF. CDR3 DNA: TGTGCCAGCAGTGCAGGGGGTGCTGGGGCCAACGTCCTGACTTTC. V gene TRBV2 combines with J gene TRBJ2-6; 7 positions match TRBD1. Germline V gene lookup returns CDR1 SNHLY and CDR2 FYNNEI. This CDR3 has 15 amino acids. J lost 2 bases, V lost 4 bases, and 2 bases had no gene match. The variable domain in full, with the rest retrieved from reference TRBV2 and TRBJ2-6, is EPEVTQTPSHQVTQMGQEVILRCVPISNHLYFYWYRQILGQKVEFLVSFYNNEISEKSEIFDDQFSVERPDGSNFTLKIRSTKLEDSAMYFCASSAGGAGANVLTFGAGSRLTVL.

This clone has just a few counts. This chain joins TRBV7-6 and TRBJ2-5, with D hard to call. V lost 5 bases and J lost 5, with 12 bases in between. The CDR3 has 13 amino acids. Germline loops: CDR1 SGHVS, CDR2 FNYEAQ. CDR3 nucleotides: TGTGCCAGCAGCCCTAGACCCGGGGAGACCCAGTACTTC. Translating gives CASSPRPGETQYF.

The chain recombines TRBV4-2 with TRBJ2-1; 9 nucleotides match TRBD2. This CDR3 is built from 20 residues. The V segment lost 2 bases and the J segment 8 bases; nucleotides outside the gene matches: 22. The germline V gene has CDR1 LGHNA and CDR2 YNFKEQ. The chain's CDR3 is CASSQRSRLAGLPGRDEQFF. DNA for the CDR3: TGTGCCAGCAGCCAAAGGTCTAGGCTAGCGGGACTCCCAGGTCGGGATGAGCAGTTCTTC.

There are many counts of this clone. V gene TRBV14 combines with J gene TRBJ2-7; D unresolved. The germline V gene has CDR1 SGHDN and CDR2 FVKESK. Deletions cut 4 bases from V and 4 bases from J, with 8 bases between. This CDR3 region has 12 residues. CDR3 amino acids: CASSRNQYEQYF. CDR3 DNA sequence: TGTGCCAGCAGCCGCAACCAGTACGAGCAGTACTTC.

As concerns this clone: This same CDR3 is encoded by further DNA sequences in the sample. The V call is TRBV29-1, the J call TRBJ1-4; 7 nucleotides agree with TRBD1. V shed 7 bases and J 3 bases; nucleotides not matched to a gene: 5. The CDR3 is made up of 13 amino acids. Germline V gene sequence: CDR1 SQVTM, CDR2 ANQGSEA. The CDR3 DNA follows: TGCAGCGCGCGACAGGGCTCTAATGAAAAACTGTTTTTT. It translates to CSARQGSNEKLFF.

The CDR3 DNA is TGTGCCAGCAGTGGGAACAGGAGAGAGACCCAGTACTTC. Encoded protein: CASSGNRRETQYF. This chain joins TRBV28 and TRBJ2-5; possible D gene TRBD1, 5 bases. Trimming took off 5 bases at V and 4 bases at J, with 11 bases between the two ends. The germline CDR1 and CDR2 sequences are MDHEN and SYDVKM. This CDR3 spans 13 amino acids.

This clone was observed a few times. The chain's CDR3 is CASSDQGFSGNTIYF. The CDR3 nucleotides are TGTGCCAGCAGTGATCAGGGGTTCTCTGGAAACACCATATATTTT. This chain connects TRBV2 to TRBJ1-3, with D perhaps TRBD1 (6 bases). The CDR3 totals 15 residues. The germline V gene has CDR1 SNHLY and CDR2 FYNNEI. V gave up 3 bases and J gave up 0 bases, with 9 bases separating them. The full variable domain, completed using reference TRBV2 and TRBJ1-3, is EPEVTQTPSHQVTQMGQEVILRCVPISNHLYFYWYRQILGQKVEFLVSFYNNEISEKSEIFDDQFSVERPDGSNFTLKIRSTKLEDSAMYFCASSDQGFSGNTIYFGEGSWLTVV.

The J gene is TRBJ1-4, the V gene TRBV20-1; D call uncertain. Trimming took 4 bases from V and 10 from J, leaving 10 bases between them. The V gene's germline CDR1 is DFQATT and CDR2 SNEGSKA (reference sequence). CDR3 size: 11 residues. In nucleotides, the CDR3 is TGCAGTGCTATGTTGGCGGGAAAACTGTTTTTT. Amino acids: CSAMLAGKLFF.

A few counts support this clone. The chain has TRBV11-2 and TRBJ1-1; D is unclear. This CDR3 region has 13 residues. Germline CDR1 SGHAT, CDR2 FQNNGV. Trimming pared 2 bases from V and 3 bases from J, leaving 7 bases between. The CDR3 is CASSLIRDTEAFF. As DNA, the CDR3 is TGTGCCAGCAGCTTAATCCGAGACACTGAAGCTTTCTTT.

This sequence joins TRBV6-6 and TRBJ1-2; D is ambiguous. Trimming removed 8 bases from V and 3 bases from J, with 16 bases in between. Per germline, CDR1 MNHNY and CDR2 SVGAGI (reference sequence). The CDR3 has 14 residues. This CDR3 is CASSTLGVDYGYTF. CDR3 bases: TGTGCCAGCTCGACCCTGGGAGTGGACTATGGCTACACCTTC.

The chain uses TRBV11-3 and TRBJ2-1; D is perhaps TRBD2 (5 bases). Germline loops: CDR1 SGHNT, CDR2 YENEEA. Trimming stripped 5 bases from V and 3 bases from J, with 14 bases between. This CDR3 is 15 amino acids long. CDR3 sequence (DNA): TGTGCCAGCAGCCCCCCCAGCGGCCTCTACAATGAGCAGTTCTTC. Protein sequence: CASSPPSGLYNEQFF.

Only a few counts were recorded for this clone. This chain uses TRBV23-1 with TRBJ2-5, with 7 bases that match TRBD1. Being an ORF, TRBV23-1 has a function that is uncertain. The trim removed 6 bases at V and 3 bases at J, leaving 7 bases unmatched. The CDR3 length is 14 residues. CDR3 nucleotides: TGCGCCAGCAGCCACGGACAGGTTGAAGAGACCCAGTACTTC. Translated, it gives CASSHGQVEETQYF.

Only a few counts were recorded for this clone. V gene TRBV6-6 combines with J gene TRBJ2-2; 8 nucleotides agree with TRBD1. The CDR3 runs 15 residues. Germline V gene lookup returns CDR1 MNHNY and CDR2 SVGAGI (reference sequence). Losses at the gene ends were 2 bases for V and 6 bases for J; bases not matched to a gene: 5. CDR3 in DNA: TGTGCCAGCAGTTACGGGCAGGGGGCCCCCGGGGAGCTGTTTTTT. It encodes CASSYGQGAPGELFF.

In DNA form, the CDR3 reads TGCGCCAGCAGCCGCCTTGACAGGAATGAGCAGTTCTTC. Protein sequence: CASSRLDRNEQFF. This chain uses TRBV5-1 with TRBJ2-1, with D possibly TRBD1 on 6 matching bases. Germline lookup yields CDR1 SGHRS and CDR2 YFSETQ. This CDR3 spans 13 amino acids. V dropped 4 bases and J dropped 7 bases, with 12 bases sitting between them.

The chain is built from TRBV2 and TRBJ1-5, with a weak D call TRBD1 (5 bases). This CDR3 has 14 residues. The V gene's germline CDR1 is SNHLY and CDR2 FYNNEI. The V gene lost 8 bases and the J gene lost 2 bases, with 13 bases spanning the gap. The CDR3 DNA reads TGTGCCAGCGCCACCGGCAGGGGCAATCAGCCCCAGCATTTT. Translating it yields CASATGRGNQPQHF.

A few counts support this clone. This chain joins TRBV2 and TRBJ2-6; unclear D gene. This CDR3 has 14 residues. Per germline, CDR1 SNHLY and CDR2 FYNNEI. Deletions cut 6 bases from V and 1 base from J, with 7 bases between. CDR3 protein: CASRGLSGANVLTF. The CDR3 DNA is TGTGCCAGCAGGGGTTTATCTGGGGCCAACGTCCTGACTTTC.

The chain combines TRBV13 with TRBJ2-5; 7 bases align to TRBD2. This CDR3 region has 13 residues. J gave up 13 bases and V 0 bases, and 8 bases lay outside the gene matches. Germline V gene data show CDR1 as PRHDT and CDR2 as FYEKMQ (reference sequence). The DNA for the CDR3 is TGTGCCAGCAGCTTAGGGATGGGGCGGGAGCGGTACTTC. Protein: CASSLGMGRERYF. Complete variable domain (other parts from reference TRBV13 and TRBJ2-5): AAGVIQSPRHLIKEKRETATLKCYPIPRHDTVYWYQQGPGQDPQFLISFYEKMQSDKGSIPDRFSAQQFSDYHSELNMSSLELGDSALYFCASSLGMGRERYFGPGTRLLVL.

The J gene is TRBJ2-5, the V gene TRBV7-2, with 7 nucleotides matching TRBD1. The germline V gene has CDR1 SGHTA and CDR2 FQGNSA. The CDR3 extends over 15 amino acids. Trimming cost V 1 base and J 0 bases; bases outside gene matches: 2. The CDR3 region has the DNA TGTGCCAGCAGCTTAGGGGGACAGCACCAAGAGACCCAGTACTTC. This sequence encodes CASSLGGQHQETQYF.

This clone was observed a handful of times. The gene calls are TRBV5-1 and TRBJ2-5; TRBD1 agrees at 10 bases. Looked up from germline, CDR1 is SGHRS and CDR2 is YFSETQ. The ends lost 4 bases at V and 5 bases at J; junction bases unmatched: 5. The CDR3 length is 14 residues. This chain's CDR3 is CASSGTGVDETQYF. The CDR3 nucleotides read TGCGCCAGCAGCGGGACAGGGGTTGACGAGACCCAGTACTTC.